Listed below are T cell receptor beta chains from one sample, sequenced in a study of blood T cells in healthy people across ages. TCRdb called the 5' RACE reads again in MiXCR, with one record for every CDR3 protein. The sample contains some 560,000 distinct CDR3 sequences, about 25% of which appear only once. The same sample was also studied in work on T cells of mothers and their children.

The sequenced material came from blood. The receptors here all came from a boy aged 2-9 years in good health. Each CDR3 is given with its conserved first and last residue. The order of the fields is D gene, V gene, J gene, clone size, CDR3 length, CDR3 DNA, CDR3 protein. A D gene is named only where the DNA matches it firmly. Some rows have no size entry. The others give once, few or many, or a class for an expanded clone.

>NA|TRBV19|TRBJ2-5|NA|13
TGTGCCAGTAGTATAGCCCGGCAAGAGACCCAGTACTTC
CASSIARQETQYF
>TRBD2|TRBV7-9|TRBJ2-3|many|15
TGTGCCAGCAGCTTAAGCGGGAGAAGCACAGATACGCAGTATTTT
CASSLSGRSTDTQYF
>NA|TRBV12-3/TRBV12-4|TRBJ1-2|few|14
TGTGCCAGCAGTTATGGTATTCCAGAGGGAGGCTACACCTTC
CASSYGIPEGGYTF
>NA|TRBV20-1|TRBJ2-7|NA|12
TGCAGTGCAAGCGAACTAGTAGCCGAGCAGTACTTC
CSASELVAEQYF
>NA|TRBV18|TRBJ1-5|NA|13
TGTGCCAGCTCACCAGGGGCAGGTCAGCCCCAGCATTTT
CASSPGAGQPQHF
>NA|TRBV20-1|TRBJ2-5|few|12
TGCAGTGCTTCTGAGGGGCAAGAGACCCAGTACTTC
CSASEGQETQYF
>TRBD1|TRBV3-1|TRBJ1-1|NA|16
TGTGCCAGCACACAAGGTGGGACAGGGAGGGTGTCTGAAGCTTTCTTT
CASTQGGTGRVSEAFF
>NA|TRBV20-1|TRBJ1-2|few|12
TGCAGTGCCCCAAAGGGGAACTATGGCTACACCTTC
CSAPKGNYGYTF
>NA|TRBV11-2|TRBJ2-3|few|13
TGTGCCAGCAGCCCAAGCAGCCCAGATACGCAGTATTTT
CASSPSSPDTQYF
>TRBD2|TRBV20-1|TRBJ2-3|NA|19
TGCAGTGCCACCAAAGGACTAGCGGGGGGAATAAAAAGCACAGATACGCAGTATTTT
CSATKGLAGGIKSTDTQYF
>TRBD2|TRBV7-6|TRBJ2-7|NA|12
TGTGCCAGCAGCTCCGCGGGAGAGGAGCAGTACTTC
CASSSAGEEQYF
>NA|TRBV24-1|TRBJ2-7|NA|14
TGTGCCACCAGGCTAGGGGGACGGGCCTACGAGCAGTACTTC
CATRLGGRAYEQYF
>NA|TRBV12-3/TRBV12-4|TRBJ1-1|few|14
TGTGCCAGCAGTTTTCAGACAGGCAACACTGAAGCTTTCTTT
CASSFQTGNTEAFF
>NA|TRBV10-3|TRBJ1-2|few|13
TGTGCCATCAACCAACAGGCTAACTATGGCTACACCTTC
CAINQQANYGYTF
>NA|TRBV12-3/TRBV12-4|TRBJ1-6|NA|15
TGTGCCAGCAGGCTAGAGGGCATCCGAAATTCACCCCTCCACTTT
CASRLEGIRNSPLHF
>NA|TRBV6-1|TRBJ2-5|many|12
TGTGCCAGCAGTGAAGCGGGAGAGACCCAGTACTTC
CASSEAGETQYF
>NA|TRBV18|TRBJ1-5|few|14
TGTGCCAGCTCACGAGGTACCCTGGGTCAGCCCCAGCATTTT
CASSRGTLGQPQHF
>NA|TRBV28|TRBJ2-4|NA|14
TGTGCCAGCAGTTTAAGTGGCAGCCAAAACATTCAGTACTTC
CASSLSGSQNIQYF
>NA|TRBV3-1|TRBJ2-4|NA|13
TGTGCCAGCAGCCAGAACAGGAAAAACATTCAGTACTTC
CASSQNRKNIQYF
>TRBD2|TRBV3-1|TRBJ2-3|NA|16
TGTGCCAGCAGCCAGACTAGCGGACTACGCACAGATACGCAGTATTTT
CASSQTSGLRTDTQYF
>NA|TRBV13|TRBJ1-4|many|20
TGTGCCAGCAGTCGCAGCCTCGACAGGATTAAGAGAGGTACTAATGAAAAACTGTTTTTT
CASSRSLDRIKRGTNEKLFF
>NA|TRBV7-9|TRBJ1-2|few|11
TGTGCCTTTGTATCCCAGCATGGCTACACCTTC
CAFVSQHGYTF